The source of this T cell receptor (beta chain) is a study of Graves' ophthalmopathy and Graves' hyperthyroidism. Study-level results: Sensitivity of about 90% and specificity of about 77% were achieved when a 13-signature model separated ophthalmopathy from stable hyperthyroidism. Ophthalmopathy progression was predicted by the model at 60% to 71% sensitivity and approximately 72% specificity.

Germline V gene lookup returns CDR1 MNHEY and CDR2 SMNVEV (reference sequence). Trimming took 11 bases from V and 2 from J, leaving 25 bases between them. The CDR3 sequence is 16 residues long. The authors amplified TCR beta CDR3 regions, and they did so from RNA transcripts for repertoire sequencing. Second-round multiplex PCR came after a first-round RT-PCR that employed HTBI primers. One entry per CDR3 protein results from TCRdb running MiXCR on the multiplex PCR reads. This table has about 210,000 distinct CDR3 sequences, approximately 29% appearing once. Reliance was placed on clinical symptoms, serum thyroxine, TRAb, thyroid ultrasound and orbital computed tomography for diagnosis. There are many counts of this clonotype. Its antigen is currently unknown.

This TCR came from a man in his fifties with Graves' ophthalmopathy. Sequencing was carried out using peripheral blood. The chain joins TRBV27 to TRBJ2-7; a weak D match, TRBD1 (6 bases). CDR3 nucleotide sequence: TGTGCCCCCAGTACGCAGAGGGGGAATGGGCCCTACGAGCAGTACTTC. It translates to CAPSTQRGNGPYEQYF.